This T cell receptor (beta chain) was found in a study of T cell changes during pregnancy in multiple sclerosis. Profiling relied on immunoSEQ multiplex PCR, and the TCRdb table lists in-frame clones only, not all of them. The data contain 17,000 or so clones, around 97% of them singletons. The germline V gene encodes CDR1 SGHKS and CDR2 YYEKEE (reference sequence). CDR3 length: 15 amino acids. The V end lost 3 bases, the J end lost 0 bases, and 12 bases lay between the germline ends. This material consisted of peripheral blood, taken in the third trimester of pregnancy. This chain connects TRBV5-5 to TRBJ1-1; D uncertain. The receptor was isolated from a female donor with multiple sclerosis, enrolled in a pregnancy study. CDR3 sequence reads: CASSSLVTMNTEAFF. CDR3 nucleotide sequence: TGTGCCAGCAGCTCTCTAGTGACCATGAACACTGAAGCTTTCTTT.